The rows below give T cell receptor beta chains drawn from one sample of a study of patients and donors after allogeneic stem cell transplantation. TCRdb redid the calling of the RT-PCR reads with MiXCR, one entry per CDR3 protein. The sample yields about a million distinct CDR3 sequences, about a sixth seen once. The sequenced sample was blood, either unsorted or a sorted T cell fraction (not recorded which). The origin of the receptors is a human donor who was either an allogeneic HSCT recipient or a stem cell or donor lymphocyte infusion donor (not recorded which). It is not recorded whose cells these are; they may come from a transplant donor. Both conserved end residues are part of each CDR3. The order of the fields is clone size, V gene, J gene, D gene, CDR3 length, CDR3 protein, CDR3 DNA. D genes are given only for firm matches. Rows give clone size only sometimes, using once, few, many, or a class for an expanded clone.

clone_size: NA
v_call: TRBV12-3/TRBV12-4
j_call: TRBJ1-5
d_call: TRBD1
cdr3_length: 18
cdr3_aa: CASSSTTGGRYSNQPQHF
cdr3_nt: TGTGCCAGCAGTTCAACGACAGGGGGGCGATATAGCAATCAGCCCCAGCATTTT

clone_size: few
v_call: TRBV4-3
j_call: TRBJ1-2
d_call: NA
cdr3_length: 16
cdr3_aa: CASSQVSGTKSYGYTF
cdr3_nt: TGCGCCAGCAGCCAAGTTAGTGGCACCAAATCCTATGGCTACACCTTC

clone_size: few
v_call: TRBV20-1
j_call: TRBJ2-7
d_call: TRBD2
cdr3_length: 15
cdr3_aa: CSANPRRGVPYEQYF
cdr3_nt: TGCAGTGCTAACCCCCGGCGGGGGGTGCCCTACGAGCAGTACTTC

clone_size: few
v_call: TRBV5-1
j_call: TRBJ1-6
d_call: TRBD1
cdr3_length: 15
cdr3_aa: CASSQGEEQDSPLHF
cdr3_nt: TGCGCCAGCTCCCAGGGGGAAGAACAGGATTCACCCCTCCACTTT

clone_size: few
v_call: TRBV12-3/TRBV12-4
j_call: TRBJ2-7
d_call: NA
cdr3_length: 15
cdr3_aa: CASRRTTNGWWEQYF
cdr3_nt: TGTGCCAGCAGAAGGACAACAAACGGGTGGTGGGAGCAGTACTTC

clone_size: few
v_call: TRBV4-2
j_call: TRBJ2-2
d_call: NA
cdr3_length: 15
cdr3_aa: CASSPAKGNTGELFF
cdr3_nt: TGTGCCAGCAGCCCCGCGAAGGGGAACACCGGGGAGCTGTTTTTT

clone_size: NA
v_call: TRBV12-3/TRBV12-4
j_call: TRBJ1-3
d_call: TRBD1
cdr3_length: 14
cdr3_aa: CASSGDRDGNTIYF
cdr3_nt: TGTGCCAGCAGTGGGGACAGGGATGGAAACACCATATATTTT

clone_size: NA
v_call: TRBV25-1
j_call: TRBJ2-3
d_call: NA
cdr3_length: 17
cdr3_aa: CASSVEVDGTSTDTQYF
cdr3_nt: TGTGCCAGCAGTGTAGAAGTAGACGGAACGAGCACAGATACGCAGTATTTT

clone_size: NA
v_call: TRBV20-1
j_call: TRBJ1-2
d_call: NA
cdr3_length: 14
cdr3_aa: CSAPRTGTRYGYTF
cdr3_nt: TGCAGTGCGCCAAGAACCGGGACCCGGTATGGCTACACCTTC

clone_size: NA
v_call: TRBV6-1
j_call: TRBJ1-1
d_call: NA
cdr3_length: 14
cdr3_aa: CASRFADRTSEAFF
cdr3_nt: TGTGCCAGCAGGTTTGCAGACAGGACCTCTGAAGCTTTCTTT

clone_size: NA
v_call: TRBV3-1
j_call: TRBJ2-1
d_call: NA
cdr3_length: 11
cdr3_aa: CAAGPYNEQFF
cdr3_nt: TGTGCCGCCGGCCCCTACAATGAGCAGTTCTTC

clone_size: NA
v_call: TRBV4-1
j_call: TRBJ2-7
d_call: NA
cdr3_length: 17
cdr3_aa: CASSQDRLGAGSLEQYF
cdr3_nt: TGCGCCAGCAGCCAAGATCGATTGGGGGCAGGGTCCCTCGAGCAGTACTTC

clone_size: few
v_call: TRBV12-3/TRBV12-4
j_call: TRBJ1-2
d_call: NA
cdr3_length: 16
cdr3_aa: CASRPWDRSLNYGYTF
cdr3_nt: TGTGCCAGCAGACCCTGGGACCGGTCCCTTAACTATGGCTACACCTTC

clone_size: NA
v_call: TRBV12-3/TRBV12-4
j_call: TRBJ2-3
d_call: NA
cdr3_length: 13
cdr3_aa: CASRGDWTDTQYF
cdr3_nt: TGTGCCAGCAGGGGGGACTGGACGGATACGCAGTATTTT

clone_size: few
v_call: TRBV10-3
j_call: TRBJ2-2
d_call: TRBD2
cdr3_length: 17
cdr3_aa: CAIRGTSGGLNTGELFF
cdr3_nt: TGTGCCATCAGGGGGACTAGCGGGGGCCTGAACACCGGGGAGCTGTTTTTT

clone_size: NA
v_call: TRBV7-2
j_call: TRBJ1-6
d_call: NA
cdr3_length: 17
cdr3_aa: CASSQGRASLGNSPLHF
cdr3_nt: TGTGCCAGCAGCCAGGGCAGGGCCTCGTTGGGGAATTCACCCCTCCACTTT

clone_size: NA
v_call: TRBV4-2
j_call: TRBJ1-6
d_call: NA
cdr3_length: 16
cdr3_aa: CASSQNPGAQNSPLHF
cdr3_nt: TGTGCCAGCAGCCAAAACCCAGGGGCGCAAAATTCACCCCTCCACTTT

clone_size: few
v_call: TRBV2
j_call: TRBJ2-7
d_call: TRBD1
cdr3_length: 15
cdr3_aa: CASSKTGAVIDEQYF
cdr3_nt: TGTGCCAGCAGCAAAACAGGGGCCGTAATCGACGAGCAGTACTTC

clone_size: few
v_call: TRBV15
j_call: TRBJ2-1
d_call: NA
cdr3_length: 16
cdr3_aa: CATSRVDGGRYNEQFF
cdr3_nt: TGTGCCACCAGCAGAGTCGACGGGGGCAGGTACAATGAGCAGTTCTTC

clone_size: few
v_call: TRBV12-3/TRBV12-4
j_call: TRBJ2-1
d_call: TRBD1
cdr3_length: 14
cdr3_aa: CASTLRQGGNEQFF
cdr3_nt: TGTGCCAGCACACTACGACAGGGGGGTAATGAGCAGTTCTTC

clone_size: few
v_call: TRBV5-8
j_call: TRBJ1-2
d_call: NA
cdr3_length: 12
cdr3_aa: CASSLGWYGYTF
cdr3_nt: TGTGCCAGCAGCTTGGGCTGGTATGGCTACACCTTC

clone_size: NA
v_call: TRBV9
j_call: TRBJ2-3
d_call: TRBD2
cdr3_length: 16
cdr3_aa: CASSTTSGGSTDTQYF
cdr3_nt: TGTGCCAGCAGCACCACCTCGGGGGGGAGCACAGATACGCAGTATTTT

clone_size: NA
v_call: TRBV5-6
j_call: TRBJ1-5
d_call: NA
cdr3_length: 16
cdr3_aa: CASSSYRVASNQPQHF
cdr3_nt: TGTGCCAGCAGCTCCTACAGGGTCGCGAGCAATCAGCCCCAGCATTTT